The 2 T cell receptor beta chains below were found in one sample sequenced in a study of sequential checkpoint blockade in melanoma (dated by TCRdb to the late 2010s). Per the publication, the treatment or condition label means: randomized to nivolumab then ipilimumab (arm A) or the reverse (arm B). Library preparation used the immunoSEQ multiplex PCR assay. TCRdb provides this immuneACCESS table in a form limited to in-frame rearrangements. Some clones are lacking; in checked studies, under half of them reflect an unresolved V gene, and why the rest are absent is not known. The sample table lists more than 30,000 clones, 75% to 90% of them with a count of one. The top ten hold around a fifth of the sample. This specimen was CD8+ T cells sorted from blood (inferred from file names), taken from a patient given nivolumab and ipilimumab in sequence. Receptor source: a human donor with melanoma.

The chain couples TRBV7-8 to TRBJ2-1, with TRBD2 matching over 9 bases. The CDR3 is 17 residues long. Per the germline V gene, CDR1 is SGHVS and CDR2 is FQNEAQ. The junction had 16 bases not matched to a gene; V was cut back by 5 bases and J by 8 bases. The CDR3 DNA reads as TGTGCCAGCAGCCAAACGGGACTAGCCAACTTCCACCATGAGCAGTTCTTC. Its translation is CASSQTGLANFHHEQFF.

The V gene is TRBV5-1, the J gene TRBJ1-1, with TRBD1 matching 11 bases. The CDR3 is 13 residues long. CDR1 SGHRS and CDR2 YFSETQ come from the germline V gene. Losses at the gene ends were 7 bases for V and 4 bases for J; bases not matched to a gene: 3. CDR3 region: CASAGTGGTEAFF. CDR3 in DNA: TGCGCCAGCGCCGGGACAGGGGGCACTGAAGCTTTCTTT.